This TCR beta chain originates from a study of blood T cell repertoires in COVID-19. Study at large: COVID-19 samples, acute and convalescent, were from the United States, Italy and Spain.

Under the authors' procedure: Amplified reference gene primers provided the basis for estimating nucleated cell counts. The repertoire was sequenced with immunoSEQ multiplex PCR; TCRdb's copy has only in-frame clones and lacks some. That table is the source of V, J and clone size, and D and trimming were worked out from the DNA. The sample records about 190,000 clones, about three quarters being singletons. The CDR3 is 15 amino acids. V lost 0 bases and J 4 bases, leaving 10 bases between the germline ends. Germline CDR1 SGHTA, CDR2 FQGNSA. This receptor was identified in a woman between 65 and 79 years old with acute or convalescent COVID-19. The chain links TRBV7-2 to TRBJ2-1; D possibly corresponds to TRBD2 (6 bases). The sample consisted of peripheral blood. The CDR3 DNA follows: TGTGCCAGCAGCTTAGCGCGGGGACTTTACAATGAGCAGTTCTTC. Its translation: CASSLARGLYNEQFF.